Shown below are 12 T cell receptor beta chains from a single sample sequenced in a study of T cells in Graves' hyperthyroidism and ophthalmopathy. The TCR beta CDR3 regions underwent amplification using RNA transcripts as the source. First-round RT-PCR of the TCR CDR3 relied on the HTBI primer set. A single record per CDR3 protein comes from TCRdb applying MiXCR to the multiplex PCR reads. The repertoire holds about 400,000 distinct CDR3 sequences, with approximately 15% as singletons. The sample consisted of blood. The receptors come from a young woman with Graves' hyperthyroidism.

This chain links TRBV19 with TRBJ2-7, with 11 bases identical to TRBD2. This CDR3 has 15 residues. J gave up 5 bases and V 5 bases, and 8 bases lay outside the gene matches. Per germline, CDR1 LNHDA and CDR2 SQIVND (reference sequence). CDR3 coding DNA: TGTGCCAGTAGTCTGAGACTAGCGGGACGCCACGAGCAGTACTTC. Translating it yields CASSLRLAGRHEQYF.

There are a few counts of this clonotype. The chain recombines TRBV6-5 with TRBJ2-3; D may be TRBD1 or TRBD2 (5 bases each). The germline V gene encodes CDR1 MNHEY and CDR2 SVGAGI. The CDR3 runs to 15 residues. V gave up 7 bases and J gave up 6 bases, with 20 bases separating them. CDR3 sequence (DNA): TGTGCCAGCACCTCCGGGGCTCTAGGAGAGGATACGCAGTATTTT. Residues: CASTSGALGEDTQYF.

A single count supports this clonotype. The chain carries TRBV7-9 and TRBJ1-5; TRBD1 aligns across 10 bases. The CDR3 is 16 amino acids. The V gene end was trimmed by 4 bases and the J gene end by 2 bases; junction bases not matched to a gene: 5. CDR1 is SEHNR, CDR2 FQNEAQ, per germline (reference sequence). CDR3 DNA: TGTGCCAGCAGCTCACATGGGACAGGGGGCAATCAGCCCCAGCATTTT. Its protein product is CASSSHGTGGNQPQHF.

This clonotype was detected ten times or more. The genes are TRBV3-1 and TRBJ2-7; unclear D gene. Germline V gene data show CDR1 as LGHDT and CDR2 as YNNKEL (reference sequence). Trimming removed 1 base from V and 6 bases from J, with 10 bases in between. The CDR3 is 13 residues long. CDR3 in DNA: TGTGCCAGCAGCCAAGGAGAGCCAGCCGAGCAGTACTTC. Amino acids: CASSQGEPAEQYF.

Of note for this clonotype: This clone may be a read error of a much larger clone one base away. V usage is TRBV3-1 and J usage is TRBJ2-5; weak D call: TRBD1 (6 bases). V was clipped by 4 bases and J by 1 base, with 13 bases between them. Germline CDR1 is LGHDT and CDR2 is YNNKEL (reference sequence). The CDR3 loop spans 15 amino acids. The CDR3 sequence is CASSRGHALQETQYF. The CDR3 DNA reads TGTGCCAGCAGCCGGGGACATGCGCTCCAAGAGACCCAGTACTTC.

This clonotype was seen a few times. Written as DNA, the CDR3 is TGCAGCGTTGGGGACCCTTGGCTCAATGAGCAGTTCTTC. This sequence encodes CSVGDPWLNEQFF. This sequence joins TRBV29-1 and TRBJ2-1; tentatively, D is TRBD1 or TRBD2 (5 bases each). CDR3 length equals 13 residues. Germline V gives CDR1 SQVTM, CDR2 ANQGSEA. Trimming shortened V by 4 bases and J by 6 bases, and 13 bases separated the two germline ends.

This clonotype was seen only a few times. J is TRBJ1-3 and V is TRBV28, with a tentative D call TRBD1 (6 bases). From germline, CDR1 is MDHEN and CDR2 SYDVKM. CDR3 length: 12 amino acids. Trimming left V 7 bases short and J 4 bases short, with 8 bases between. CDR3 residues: CASIGQGNTIYF. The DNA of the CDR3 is TGTGCCAGCATCGGACAGGGAAACACCATATATTTT.

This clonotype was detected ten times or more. The CDR3, as DNA: TGCAGTGCTTTCGGACTAGTAAGCTCCTACGAGCAGTACTTC. This gives the protein CSAFGLVSSYEQYF. The chain uses TRBV20-1 and TRBJ2-7; 7 nucleotides match TRBD2. The germline V gene encodes CDR1 DFQATT and CDR2 SNEGSKA (reference sequence). The CDR3 covers 14 residues. V lost 5 bases, J lost 0 bases, and 7 bases stayed unmatched.

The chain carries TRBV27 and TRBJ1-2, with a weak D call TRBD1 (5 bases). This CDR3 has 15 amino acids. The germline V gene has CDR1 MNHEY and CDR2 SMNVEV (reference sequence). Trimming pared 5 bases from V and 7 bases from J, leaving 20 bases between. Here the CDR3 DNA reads TGTGCCAGCAGTCTCCCAGGCGGGGCCCGCGGTGGCTACACCTTC. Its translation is CASSLPGGARGGYTF.

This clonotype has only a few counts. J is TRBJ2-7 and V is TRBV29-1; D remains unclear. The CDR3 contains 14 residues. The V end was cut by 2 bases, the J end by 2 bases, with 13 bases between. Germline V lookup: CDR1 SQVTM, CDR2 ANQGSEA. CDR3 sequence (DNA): TGCAGCGTTGAAAAGAATCCGGGTGCCTACGAGCAGTACTTC. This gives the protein CSVEKNPGAYEQYF.

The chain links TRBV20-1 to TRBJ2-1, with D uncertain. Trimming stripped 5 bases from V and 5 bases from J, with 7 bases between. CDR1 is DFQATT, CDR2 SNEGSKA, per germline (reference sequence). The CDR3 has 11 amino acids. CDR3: CSAYIDNEQFF. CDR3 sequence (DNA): TGCAGTGCTTACATAGACAATGAGCAGTTCTTC.

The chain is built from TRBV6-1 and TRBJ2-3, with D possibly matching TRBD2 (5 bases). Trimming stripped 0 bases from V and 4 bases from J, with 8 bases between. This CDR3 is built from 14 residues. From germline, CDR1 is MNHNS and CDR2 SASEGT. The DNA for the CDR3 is TGTGCCAGCAGTGAAGCGGCTAGCTCAGATACGCAGTATTTT. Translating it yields CASSEAASSDTQYF.